This TCR beta chain is from a study of T-cell reconstitution after alpha-beta-depleted transplantation in children. General study findings and limits: Once a year had passed after transplant, T-cell counts and diversity came mostly from newly produced T cells. There were reportedly several hundred expanded graft clones from which alpha-beta T cells came about two months after transplant. Where some patients showed high TCRbeta diversity at day 60, it came from recipient T cells and thymic progenitors that had survived.

CDR1 is MGHRA, CDR2 YSYEKL, per germline. The ends were cut back, 8 bases at V and 4 bases at J, with 14 bases in the middle. This CDR3 region has 14 residues. For TCRbeta, the library was prepared with unique molecular identifiers. MiXCR, applied by TCRdb to the PCR reads, yields one record per CDR3 protein. The data show 700,000 to 950,000 distinct CDR3 sequences, with 15% to 20% seen just once and roughly 5% held by the top ten. Details on this clonotype: Its specificity is not known.

The source of this sequence is a male patient between 5 and 17 years old who had a stem cell transplant for acute lymphoblastic leukemia, so the T cells may come from the graft donor. The specimen was PBMCs, mostly from graft donor cells, collected 360 days after TCRalphabeta/CD19-depleted stem cell transplant. The gene calls are TRBV4-1 and TRBJ2-2; D not certain. CDR3 protein: CASEDEAGTGELFF. DNA for the CDR3: TGCGCCAGCGAGGATGAGGCCGGCACCGGGGAGCTGTTTTTT.